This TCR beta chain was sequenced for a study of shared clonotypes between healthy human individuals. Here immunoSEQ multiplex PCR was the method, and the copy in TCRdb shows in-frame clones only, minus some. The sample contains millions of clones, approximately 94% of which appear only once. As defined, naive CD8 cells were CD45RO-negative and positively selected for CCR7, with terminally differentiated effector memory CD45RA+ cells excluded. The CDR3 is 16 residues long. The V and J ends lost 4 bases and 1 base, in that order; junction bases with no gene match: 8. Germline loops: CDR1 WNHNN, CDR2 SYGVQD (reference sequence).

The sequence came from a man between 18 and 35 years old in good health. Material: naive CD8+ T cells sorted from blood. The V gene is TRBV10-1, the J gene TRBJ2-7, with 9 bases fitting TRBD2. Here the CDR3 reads CASSAPTSGISYEQYF. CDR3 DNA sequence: TGCGCCAGCAGTGCGCCGACTAGCGGTATTTCCTACGAGCAGTACTTC.